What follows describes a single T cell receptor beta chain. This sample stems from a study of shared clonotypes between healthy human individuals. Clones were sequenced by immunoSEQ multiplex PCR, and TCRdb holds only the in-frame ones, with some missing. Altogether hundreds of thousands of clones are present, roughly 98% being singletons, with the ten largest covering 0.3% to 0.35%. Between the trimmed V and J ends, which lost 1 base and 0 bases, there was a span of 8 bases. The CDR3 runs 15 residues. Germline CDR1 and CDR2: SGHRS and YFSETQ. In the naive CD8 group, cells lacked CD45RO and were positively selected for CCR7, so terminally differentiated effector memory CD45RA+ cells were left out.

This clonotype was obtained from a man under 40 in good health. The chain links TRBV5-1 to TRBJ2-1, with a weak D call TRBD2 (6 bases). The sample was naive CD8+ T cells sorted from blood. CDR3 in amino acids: CASSLMRDSYNEQFF. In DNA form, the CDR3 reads TGCGCCAGCAGCTTGATGCGGGACTCCTACAATGAGCAGTTCTTC.